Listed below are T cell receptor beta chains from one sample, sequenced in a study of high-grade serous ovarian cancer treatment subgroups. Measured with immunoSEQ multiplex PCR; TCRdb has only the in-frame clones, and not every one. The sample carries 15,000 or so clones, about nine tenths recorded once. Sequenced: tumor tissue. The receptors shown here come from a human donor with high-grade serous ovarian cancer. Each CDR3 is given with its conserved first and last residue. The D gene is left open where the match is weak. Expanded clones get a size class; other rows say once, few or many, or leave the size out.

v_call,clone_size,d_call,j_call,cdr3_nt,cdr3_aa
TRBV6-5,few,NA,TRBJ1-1,TGTGCCAGCAGTAGACCGGACGGGAACACTGAAGCTTTCTTT,CASSRPDGNTEAFF
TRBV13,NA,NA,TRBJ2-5,TGTGCCAGCAGCCGCTCCCAGGGAGAGACCCAGTACTTC,CASSRSQGETQYF
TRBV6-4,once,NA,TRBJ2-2,TGTGCCAGCAGACAGGGAGGTTTCACCGGGGAGCTGTTTTTT,CASRQGGFTGELFF
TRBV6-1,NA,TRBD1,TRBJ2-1,TGTGCCAGCAGTGGGGACAGGGCGAGCTCCTACAATGAGCAGTTCTTC,CASSGDRASSYNEQFF
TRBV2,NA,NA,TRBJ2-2,TGTGCCAGCAGTGTGGGGGATGGCAGATTTACCGGGGAGCTGTTTTTT,CASSVGDGRFTGELFF
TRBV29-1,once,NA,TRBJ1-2,TGCAGCGTTGAAGATAGGGGAAGGTCTCCCCCTACTGCCTATGGCTACACCTTC,CSVEDRGRSPPTAYGYTF
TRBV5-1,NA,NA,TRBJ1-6,TGCGCCAGCAGCTTGGAGGGGCAGTGGGCCTATAATTCACCCCTCCACTTT,CASSLEGQWAYNSPLHF
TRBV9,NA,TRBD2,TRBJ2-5,TGTGCCAGCAGCCCCGGGACTAGCGGGGATCGCCTCCAAGAGACCCAGTACTTC,CASSPGTSGDRLQETQYF
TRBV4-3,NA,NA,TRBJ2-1,TGCGCCAGCAGCCAAGATATTGGGAGCTCCTACAATGAGCAGTTCTTC,CASSQDIGSSYNEQFF
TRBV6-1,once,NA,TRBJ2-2,TGTGCCAGCAGTGAGCCCCCCCTTCTGCACACCGGGGAGCTGTTTTTT,CASSEPPLLHTGELFF
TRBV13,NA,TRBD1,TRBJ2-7,TGTGCCAGCAGCTTACCGTATCCGGGACAGGGGGCTTACGAGCAGTACTTC,CASSLPYPGQGAYEQYF
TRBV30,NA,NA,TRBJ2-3,TGTGCCTGGAGTGCCGGTGGGGGAGGAGATACGCAGTATTTT,CAWSAGGGGDTQYF
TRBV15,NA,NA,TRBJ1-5,TGTGCCACCCGCGGGGAGAGCAGCAATCAGCCCCAGCATTTT,CATRGESSNQPQHF
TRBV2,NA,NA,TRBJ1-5,TGTGCCAGCAGTGTTATTCAAAAACAGTCCAATCAGCCCCAGCATTTT,CASSVIQKQSNQPQHF
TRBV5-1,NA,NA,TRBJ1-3,TGCGCCAGCAGTGGGGTATCTGGAAACACCATATATTTT,CASSGVSGNTIYF
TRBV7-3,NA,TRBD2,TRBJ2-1,TGTGCCAGCAGCTTAACCCCTAGCGGGGCCTACAATGAGCAGTTCTTC,CASSLTPSGAYNEQFF
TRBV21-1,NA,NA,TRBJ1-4,TGTGCCAGCAGCAAAGGATGTGTTTCGTACAGTCTCTGGGGAAATGAAAAACTGTTTTTT,CASSKGCVSYSLWGNEKLFF
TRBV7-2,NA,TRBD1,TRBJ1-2,TGTGCCAGCAGCCCGTGGGCGACAGGGATTGGCTACACCTTC,CASSPWATGIGYTF
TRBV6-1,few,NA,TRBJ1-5,TGTGCCAGCAGCCTGACGGAGGTGCAGGATCAGCCCCAGCATTTT,CASSLTEVQDQPQHF
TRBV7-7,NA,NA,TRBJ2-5,TGTGCTAGCAGCTTAAACGCAGGGGGGTTGCGGGAGACCCAGTACTTC,CASSLNAGGLRETQYF
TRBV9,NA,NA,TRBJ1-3,TGTGCCAGCAGCGTAGATTCAGGGGGAAACACCATATATTTT,CASSVDSGGNTIYF
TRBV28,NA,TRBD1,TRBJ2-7,TGTGCCAGCAGCAGGGGGCGAAGTCTCTCCGAGCAGTACTTC,CASSRGRSLSEQYF
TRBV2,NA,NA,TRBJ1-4,TGTGCCAGCAGTGAAGGGGGCAAGGAAGAAAAACTGTTTTTT,CASSEGGKEEKLFF
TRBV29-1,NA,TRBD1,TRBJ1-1,TGCAGCGTTCACAGGGGGCCGAGTGAAGCTTTCTTT,CSVHRGPSEAFF
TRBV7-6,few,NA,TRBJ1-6,TGTGCCAGCAGCTTATACGAGGGGGGGCAGGGTTCACCCCTCCACTTT,CASSLYEGGQGSPLHF
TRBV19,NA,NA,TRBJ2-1,TGTGCCAGTACTCATCTCGGGGGTGAGCAGTTCTTC,CASTHLGGEQFF
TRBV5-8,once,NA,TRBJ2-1,TGTGCCAGCACCCCCTCGTTGGGGGATCTGGATTACAATGAGCAGTTCTTC,CASTPSLGDLDYNEQFF
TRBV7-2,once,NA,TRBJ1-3,TGTGCCAGCGGACAGAGTAGCTCTGGAAACACCATATATTTT,CASGQSSSGNTIYF
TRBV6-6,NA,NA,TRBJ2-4,TGTGCCAGCAAAAGGGACGGAAACATTCAGTACTTC,CASKRDGNIQYF
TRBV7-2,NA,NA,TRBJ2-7,TGTGCCAGCAGCTTAGGTTCTCAGGGAATCTACGAGCAGTACTTC,CASSLGSQGIYEQYF
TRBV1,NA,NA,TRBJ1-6,TGCACCAGCACCGAGCTGGAATCAGACCTCCACTTT,CTSTELESDLHF
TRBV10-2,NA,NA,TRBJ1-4,TGCGCCAGCAGTGCTGTAAATGAAAAACTGTTTTTT,CASSAVNEKLFF
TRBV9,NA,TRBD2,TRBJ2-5,TGTGCCAGCAGCGTGGATGCGGGGGTCCAGTACTTC,CASSVDAGVQYF
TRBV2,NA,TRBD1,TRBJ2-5,TGTGCCAGCGGGACAGGGCAGCAAGAGACCCAGTACTTC,CASGTGQQETQYF
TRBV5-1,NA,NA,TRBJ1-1,TGCGCCAGCAGCTTGGGAGGGCAGGGTGGTACTGAAGCTTTCTTT,CASSLGGQGGTEAFF
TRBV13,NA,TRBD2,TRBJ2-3,TGTGCCAGCAGCTTACTTAGCGGGGGGGGAACAGATACGCAGTATTTT,CASSLLSGGGTDTQYF
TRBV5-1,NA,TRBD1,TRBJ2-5,TGCGCCAGCAGCTTGGTCGACAGGGGAGAGACCCAGTACTTC,CASSLVDRGETQYF
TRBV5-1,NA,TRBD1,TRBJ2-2,TGCGCCAGCAGCAATGACAGGGGACTGAACACCGGGGAGCTGTTTTTT,CASSNDRGLNTGELFF
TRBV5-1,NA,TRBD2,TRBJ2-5,TGCGCCAGCAGCTTGACCCTGTTAGCGGGGACACAAGAGACCCAGTACTTC,CASSLTLLAGTQETQYF
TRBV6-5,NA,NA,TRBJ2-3,TGTGCCAGCCGGCAGGGAAGCACAGATACGCAGTATTTT,CASRQGSTDTQYF
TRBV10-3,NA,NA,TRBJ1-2,TGTGCCATCAGTACAGCTCTCTCAGCTAACTATGGCTACACCTTC,CAISTALSANYGYTF